A selection of T cell receptor beta chains follows, all from one sample in a study of blood T cell repertoires in COVID-19. Profiled with immunoSEQ multiplex PCR; TCRdb holds only in-frame clones, not every one. The sample lists some 520,000 clones, nearly 90% seen once, with approximately 0.9% in the top ten. The sequencing sample was made of peripheral blood. The receptors stem from a young man with COVID-19, enrolled during active disease. Each CDR3 is given with its conserved first and last residue. Fields, in order: clone size, D gene, J gene, V gene, CDR3 protein, CDR3 DNA. A D gene is named only where the DNA matches it firmly. Clone size appears in some rows only: once, few, many, or a class for an expanded clone.

>NA|NA|TRBJ2-6|TRBV7-6
CASSLVPSTMSSGANVLTF
TGTGCCAGCAGCTTAGTGCCTAGCACTATGTCCTCTGGGGCCAACGTCCTGACTTTC
>NA|TRBD1|TRBJ2-2|TRBV24-1
CATSKARTGWTGELFF
TGTGCCACCTCCAAGGCGAGGACAGGGTGGACCGGGGAGCTGTTTTTT
>NA|NA|TRBJ2-1|TRBV11-3
CASSPALREPFF
TGTGCCAGCAGCCCAGCACTGCGGGAACCGTTCTTC
>NA|TRBD1|TRBJ2-2|TRBV28
CASSPTTGSAGELFF
TGTGCCAGCAGTCCGACGACAGGGTCCGCCGGGGAGCTGTTTTTT
>NA|NA|TRBJ1-2|TRBV19
CASSVQGTYGYTF
TGTGCCAGTAGTGTACAGGGTACCTATGGCTACACCTTC
>NA|TRBD1|TRBJ1-5|TRBV19
CASSLRTGSNQPQHF
TGTGCCAGTAGTCTAAGGACAGGCAGCAATCAGCCCCAGCATTTT
>NA|NA|TRBJ1-2|TRBV5-8
CASSAGTPRTYGYTF
TGTGCCAGCAGCGCCGGGACACCTCGGACCTATGGCTACACCTTC
>few|TRBD1|TRBJ1-5|TRBV19
CASSFYRGPSNQPQHF
TGTGCCAGTAGTTTCTACAGGGGGCCGAGCAATCAGCCCCAGCATTTT
>NA|TRBD2|TRBJ2-7|TRBV24-1
CATSESGTSGSLEQYF
TGTGCCACCAGTGAATCCGGGACTAGCGGGAGTCTTGAGCAGTACTTC
>once|TRBD1|TRBJ2-3|TRBV24-1
CATSETGQGEGTDTQYF
TGTGCCACCAGTGAAACTGGACAGGGGGAAGGCACAGATACGCAGTATTTT
>NA|TRBD1|TRBJ2-7|TRBV5-1
CASSLGTVSSYEQYF
TGCGCCAGCAGCCTTGGGACAGTTAGCTCCTACGAGCAGTACTTC
>NA|NA|TRBJ1-5|TRBV19
CATRPGRDQPQHF
TGTGCCACCCGTCCCGGGCGGGATCAGCCCCAGCATTTT
>NA|TRBD1|TRBJ1-5|TRBV19
CASSSGTGTYSNQPQHF
TGTGCCAGTAGTAGTGGGACAGGGACCTATAGCAATCAGCCCCAGCATTTT
>once|NA|TRBJ2-3|TRBV27
CASSSGIRPDTQYF
TGTGCCAGCAGTTCGGGAATTCGCCCAGATACGCAGTATTTT
>NA|TRBD1|TRBJ1-5|TRBV5-4
CASSPGTGVNQPQHF
TGTGCCAGCAGCCCCGGGACAGGGGTCAATCAGCCCCAGCATTTT
>NA|TRBD2|TRBJ2-7|TRBV6-6
CASSLPGLAGEQYF
TGTGCCAGCAGTCTCCCGGGACTAGCGGGGGAGCAGTACTTC
>NA|TRBD2|TRBJ2-7|TRBV6-2/TRBV6-3
CASSYLSGSWYEQYF
TGTGCCAGCAGTTACCTTAGCGGGAGTTGGTACGAGCAGTACTTC
>NA|NA|TRBJ2-5|TRBV19
CASTSSAETQYF
TGTGCCAGTACCTCTAGCGCGGAGACCCAGTACTTC
>NA|NA|TRBJ1-2|TRBV29-1
CSVGGRMNGYTF
TGCAGCGTAGGGGGACGGATGAATGGCTACACCTTC
>NA|TRBD2|TRBJ2-2|TRBV7-9
CASSLSLAGRTGELFF
TGTGCCAGCAGCTTATCCCTAGCGGGAAGGACCGGGGAGCTGTTTTTT
>NA|TRBD1|TRBJ2-2|TRBV27
CASTDGVDRVGTGELFF
TGTGCCAGCACAGATGGAGTTGACAGGGTCGGAACCGGGGAGCTGTTTTTT
>NA|TRBD1|TRBJ2-7|TRBV29-1
CSVRQGATYEQYF
TGCAGCGTAAGACAGGGGGCGACCTACGAGCAGTACTTC
>NA|NA|TRBJ2-3|TRBV12-3/TRBV12-4
CASSFEPSDTQYF
TGTGCCAGCAGTTTTGAGCCGTCAGATACGCAGTATTTT
>NA|TRBD2|TRBJ2-1|TRBV5-1
CASSPERAGGPEQFF
TGCGCCAGCAGCCCCGAGCGGGCGGGAGGACCCGAGCAGTTCTTC
>NA|NA|TRBJ2-2|TRBV6-6
CASSYVRGTGELFF
TGTGCCAGCAGTTACGTCAGGGGCACCGGGGAGCTGTTTTTT
>NA|NA|TRBJ2-7|TRBV3-1/TRBV3-2
CASSQHRGGEQYF
TGTGCCAGCAGCCAACATAGGGGGGGCGAGCAGTACTTC
>NA|TRBD1|TRBJ2-1|TRBV7-6
CASSLVSRTGPYNEQFF
TGTGCCAGCAGCTTAGTTTCAAGGACAGGGCCCTACAATGAGCAGTTCTTC
>NA|TRBD2|TRBJ2-1|TRBV7-8
CASSLLAGDFDEQFF
TGTGCCAGCAGCTTACTAGCGGGAGATTTCGATGAGCAGTTCTTC
>NA|NA|TRBJ2-2|TRBV5-1
CATTDRQAPNTGELFF
TGCGCCACCACAGATCGACAGGCCCCAAACACCGGGGAGCTGTTTTTT
>NA|NA|TRBJ1-3|TRBV19
CASSILAGGNTIYF
TGTGCCAGTAGTATCCTGGCAGGCGGAAACACCATATATTTT
>NA|NA|TRBJ1-5|TRBV6-5
CASSPGVTRPQHF
TGTGCCAGCAGCCCAGGGGTGACGCGGCCCCAGCATTTT
>NA|TRBD1|TRBJ2-7|TRBV5-1
CASSFLRTGYEQYF
TGCGCCAGCAGCTTCTTGCGGACAGGCTACGAGCAGTACTTC
>NA|NA|TRBJ1-3|TRBV11-2
CASSLVTGHSGNTIYF
TGTGCCAGCAGCTTAGTTACAGGGCACTCTGGAAACACCATATATTTT
>NA|TRBD2|TRBJ2-5|TRBV9
CASSPSSGGAGGKTQYF
TGTGCCAGCAGCCCATCTAGCGGGGGGGCCGGCGGAAAGACCCAGTACTTC
>NA|TRBD2|TRBJ2-7|TRBV5-4
CASSLGASGSIYEQYF
TGTGCCAGCAGCTTGGGGGCAAGCGGGAGTATTTACGAGCAGTACTTC
>NA|NA|TRBJ2-1|TRBV9
CASSVDQGAVNEQFF
TGTGCCAGCAGCGTAGATCAGGGTGCAGTCAATGAGCAGTTCTTC
>NA|TRBD2|TRBJ2-3|TRBV18
CASSLERGGADTQYF
TGTGCCAGCTCACTTGAGCGGGGGGGCGCAGATACGCAGTATTTT
>NA|TRBD2|TRBJ2-2|TRBV19
CASSPRLSGGTGELFF
TGTGCCAGTAGTCCGCGACTCTCCGGGGGGACCGGGGAGCTGTTTTTT
>NA|TRBD2|TRBJ2-5|TRBV5-6
CASSPGLAGVETQYF
TGTGCCAGCAGCCCGGGACTAGCGGGAGTAGAGACCCAGTACTTC